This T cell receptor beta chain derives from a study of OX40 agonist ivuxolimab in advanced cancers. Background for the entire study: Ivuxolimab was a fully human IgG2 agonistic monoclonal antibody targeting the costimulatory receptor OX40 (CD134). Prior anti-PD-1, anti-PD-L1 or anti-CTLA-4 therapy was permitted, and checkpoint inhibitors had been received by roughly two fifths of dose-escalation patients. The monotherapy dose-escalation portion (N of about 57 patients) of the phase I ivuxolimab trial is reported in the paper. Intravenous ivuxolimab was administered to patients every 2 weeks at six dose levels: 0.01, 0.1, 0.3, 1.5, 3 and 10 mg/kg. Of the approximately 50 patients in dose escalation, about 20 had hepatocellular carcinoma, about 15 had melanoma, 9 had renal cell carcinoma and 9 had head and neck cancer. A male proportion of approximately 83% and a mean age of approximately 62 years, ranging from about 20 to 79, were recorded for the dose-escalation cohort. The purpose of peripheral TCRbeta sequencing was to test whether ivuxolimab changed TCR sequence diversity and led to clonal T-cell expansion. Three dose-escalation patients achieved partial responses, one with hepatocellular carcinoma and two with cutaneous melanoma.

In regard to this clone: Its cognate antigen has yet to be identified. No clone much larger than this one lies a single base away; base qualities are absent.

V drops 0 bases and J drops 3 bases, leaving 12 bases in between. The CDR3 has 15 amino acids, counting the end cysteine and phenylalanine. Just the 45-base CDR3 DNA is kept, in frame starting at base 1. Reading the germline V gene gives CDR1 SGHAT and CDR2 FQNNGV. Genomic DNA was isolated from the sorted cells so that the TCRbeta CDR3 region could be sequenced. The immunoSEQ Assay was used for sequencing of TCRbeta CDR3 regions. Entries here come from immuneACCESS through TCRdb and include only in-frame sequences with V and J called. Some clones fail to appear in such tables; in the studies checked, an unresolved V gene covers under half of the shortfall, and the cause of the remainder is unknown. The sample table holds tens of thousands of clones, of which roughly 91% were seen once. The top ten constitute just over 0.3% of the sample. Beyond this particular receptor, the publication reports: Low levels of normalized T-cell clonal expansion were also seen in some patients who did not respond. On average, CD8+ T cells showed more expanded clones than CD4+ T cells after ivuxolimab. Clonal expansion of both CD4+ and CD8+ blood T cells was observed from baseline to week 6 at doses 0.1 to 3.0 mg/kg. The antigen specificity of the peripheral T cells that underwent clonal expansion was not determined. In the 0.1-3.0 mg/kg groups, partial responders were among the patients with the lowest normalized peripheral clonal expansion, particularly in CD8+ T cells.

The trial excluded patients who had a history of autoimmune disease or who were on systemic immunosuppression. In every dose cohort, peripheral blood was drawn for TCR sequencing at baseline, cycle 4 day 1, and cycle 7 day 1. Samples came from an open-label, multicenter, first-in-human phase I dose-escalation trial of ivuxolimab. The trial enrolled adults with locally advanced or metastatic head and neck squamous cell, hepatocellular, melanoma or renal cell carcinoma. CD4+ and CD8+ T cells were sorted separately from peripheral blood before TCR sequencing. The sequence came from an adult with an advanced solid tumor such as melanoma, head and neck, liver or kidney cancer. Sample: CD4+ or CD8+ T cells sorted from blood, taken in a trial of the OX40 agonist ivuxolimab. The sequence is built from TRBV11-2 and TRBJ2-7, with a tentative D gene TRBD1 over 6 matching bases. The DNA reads TGTGCCAGCAGCTTAGATGGACAGACTGTCTACGAGCAGTACTTC. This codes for CASSLDGQTVYEQYF.